The text below deals with one TCR beta chain. Profiling relied on immunoSEQ multiplex PCR, and the TCRdb table lists in-frame clones only, not all of them. The sample has approximately 940,000 clones; over 75% are singletons. The data were taken from a study of shared clonotypes between healthy human individuals. Trimming cost V 5 bases and J 8 bases; bases outside gene matches: 6. The CDR3 sequence is 13 residues long. Germline V gene data show CDR1 as MNHEY and CDR2 as SVGAGI. Sample: memory CD4+ T cells sorted from blood. Described subset: CD45RA-negative fraction. The genes are TRBV6-5 and TRBJ2-7; 10 bases align to TRBD2. The TCR comes from a man aged 18-30 years in good health. DNA for the CDR3: TGTGCCAGCAGTACGGGGACTAGCGTAAAGCAGTACTTC. Translation: CASSTGTSVKQYF.